This T cell receptor (beta chain) was identified during a study of early T cells in non-severe SARS-CoV-2 infection. On the study more broadly: With bulk RNA from unsorted whole blood as input, sequencing yielded unpaired chains.

Trimming removed 0 bases from V and 10 bases from J; junction bases left unmatched: 9. The CDR3 sequence is 16 residues long. Germline values: CDR1 SGHAT, CDR2 FQNNGV. Each cDNA molecule carried a unique molecular identifier. A single record per CDR3 protein comes from TCRdb applying MiXCR to the 5' RACE reads. The sample holds about 100,000 distinct CDR3 sequences, roughly an eighth seen once. In its sample, this clonotype was seen a few times. The origin of this receptor is an adult who was a healthcare worker with PCR-confirmed SARS-CoV-2 infection or an uninfected control (not recorded which). The J gene is TRBJ2-1, the V gene TRBV11-2; TRBD2 matches 10 bases. The sequencing sample was made of whole blood. CDR3 protein: CASSLDPQRGGGEQFF. CDR3 coding DNA: TGTGCCAGCAGCTTAGATCCCCAGCGGGGGGGAGGGGAGCAGTTCTTC. Together with reference TRBV11-2 and TRBJ2-1, the CDR3 gives the full variable domain: EAGVAQSPRYKIIEKRQSVAFWCNPISGHATLYWYQQILGQGPKLLIQFQNNGVVDDSQLPKDRFSAERLKGVDSTLKIQPAKLEDSAVYLCASSLDPQRGGGEQFFGPGTRLTVL.